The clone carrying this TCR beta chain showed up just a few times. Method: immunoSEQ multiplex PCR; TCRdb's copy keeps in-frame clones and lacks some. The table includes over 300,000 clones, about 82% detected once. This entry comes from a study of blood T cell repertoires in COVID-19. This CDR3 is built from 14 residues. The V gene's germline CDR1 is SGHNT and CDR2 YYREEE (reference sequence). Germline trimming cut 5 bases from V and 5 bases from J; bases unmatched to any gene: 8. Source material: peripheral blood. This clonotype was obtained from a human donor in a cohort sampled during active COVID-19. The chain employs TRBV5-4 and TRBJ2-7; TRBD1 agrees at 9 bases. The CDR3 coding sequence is TGTGCCAGCAGTTTCGGACAGGGGTTCGACGAGCAGTACTTC. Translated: CASSFGQGFDEQYF.